Each of the 25 T cell receptor beta chains below was sequenced from the same sample in a study of T cells in tuberculosis. The data were produced by immunoSEQ multiplex PCR, yet TCRdb's version contains in-frame clones alone and is incomplete. The top ten clones hold about a fifth of a sample with 50,000 or so clones, approximately 86% of them seen once. Sorting used thawed, overnight-rested PBMC stained with anti-CD3, a viability dye and GMM-loaded CD1B tetramer. The lipid loaded on the CD1B tetramers was C32 glucose monomycolate from Rhodococcus equi. Sequencing was done on a sample of CD1b-GMM tetramer-negative cells sorted from PBMCs. These receptors came from an adult woman with latent tuberculosis.

This chain links TRBV29-1 with TRBJ1-5, with 7 bases that match TRBD1. The germline V gene encodes CDR1 SQVTM and CDR2 ANQGSEA. Trimming took 4 bases from V and 8 from J; bases not matched to a gene: 5. The CDR3 sequence is 12 residues long. DNA of the CDR3: TGCAGCGTTGGGACAGGATTTGAGCCCCAGCATTTT. This translates into CSVGTGFEPQHF.

V and J are TRBV7-2 and TRBJ2-7, with 8 bases fitting TRBD2. The CDR3 has 15 residues. V shed 1 base and J 0 bases; nucleotides not matched to a gene: 2. Germline CDR1 SGHTA, CDR2 FQGNSA. For the CDR3, the DNA is TGTGCCAGCAGCTTAGTGGGACTAGGCTCCTACGAGCAGTACTTC. This codes for CASSLVGLGSYEQYF. Together with reference TRBV7-2 and TRBJ2-7, the CDR3 gives the full variable domain: GAGVSQSPSNKVTEKGKDVELRCDPISGHTALYWYRQSLGQGLEFLIYFQGNSAPDKSGLPSDRFSAERTGGSVSTLTIQRTQQEDSAVYLCASSLVGLGSYEQYFGPGTRLTVT.

Only a few counts were recorded for this clone. This rearrangement joins TRBV5-4 to TRBJ2-1, with TRBD2 identical over 11 bases. The CDR3 sequence is 16 residues long. The V segment lost 5 bases and the J segment 10 bases; nucleotides outside the gene matches: 14. Per germline, CDR1 SGHNT and CDR2 YYREEE (reference sequence). The CDR3 coding sequence is TGTGCCAGCAGTGGGAAACTAGCGGGAGAAGTTGGGGAGCAGTTCTTC. Its protein is CASSGKLAGEVGEQFF.

The chain couples TRBV15 to TRBJ2-5; D perhaps matches TRBD2 (6 bases). The CDR3 sequence is 23 residues long. V gave up 1 base and J gave up 0 bases, with 33 bases separating them. In germline, CDR1 is LNHNV, CDR2 YYDKDF (reference sequence). In DNA, the CDR3 is TGTGCCACCAGCAGAGGCCCCGTGAGAGAGGCGGGGATAGGCTCTTGGTACCAAGAGACCCAGTACTTC. The encoded protein is CATSRGPVREAGIGSWYQETQYF.

The rearrangement links TRBV7-2 to TRBJ2-5; D uncertain. Judging by the DNA end, TRBJ2-7 fits better; the J call may be wrong. The CDR3 runs 12 residues. Germline V lookup: CDR1 SGHTA, CDR2 FQGNSA. The CDR3 region is CASSLNRYEQYF. CDR3 nucleotide sequence: TGTGCCAGCAGCTTAAATAGATACGAGCAGTACTTC.

The rearrangement joins TRBV4-2 to TRBJ2-7; 12 bases map to TRBD1. The CDR3 is 16 residues long. CDR1 LGHNA and CDR2 YNFKEQ come from the germline V gene. V gave up 3 bases and J gave up 7 bases; unmatched junction bases: 10. CDR3: CASSHVTGQGAGEQYF. CDR3 nucleotides: TGTGCCAGCAGCCATGTTACGGGACAGGGGGCAGGGGAGCAGTACTTC.

A word on this clone: Mismatch with germline at one junction end may stem from a read error. This sample also contains other DNA sequences that code for the same CDR3. V is TRBV6-5 and J is TRBJ2-3, with D perhaps matching TRBD2 (6 bases). This CDR3 spans 15 amino acids. Per the germline V gene, CDR1 is MNHEY and CDR2 is SVGAGI. CDR3 coding DNA: TGCGCCAGCAGTTACGCAGGACGGGAGACAGATACGCAGTATTTT. Translation gives CASSYAGRETDTQYF.

V usage is TRBV4-3 and J usage is TRBJ2-5; 10 nucleotides line up with TRBD1. The CDR3 length is 17 residues. With V trimmed by 0 bases and J by 2 bases, 6 bases remained unmatched. From germline, CDR1 is LGHNA and CDR2 YSLEER. Here the CDR3 reads CASSQDLGTGEQETQYF. The CDR3, as DNA: TGCGCCAGCAGCCAAGATTTGGGGACAGGGGAACAAGAGACCCAGTACTTC.

This chain links TRBV7-9 with TRBJ1-1; 10 nucleotides line up with TRBD1. This CDR3 comprises 15 residues. CDR1 and CDR2 from the germline V gene are SEHNR and FQNEAQ (reference sequence). V lost 3 bases to trimming and J lost 7 bases; unmatched junction nucleotides: 8. The CDR3 DNA sequence: TGTGCCAGCAGCTTTAAGGGACAGGGGTTACATGAAGCTTTCTTT. Translated, it gives CASSFKGQGLHEAFF. The entire variable domain, with the rest obtained from reference TRBV7-9 and TRBJ1-1, is as follows: DTGVSQNPRHKITKRGQNVTFRCDPISEHNRLYWYRQTLGQGPEFLTYFQNEAQLEKSRLLSDRFSAERPKGSFSTLEIQRTEQGDSAMYLCASSFKGQGLHEAFFGQGTRLTVV.

The V call is TRBV18, the J call TRBJ1-1; the D gene is possibly TRBD1 (5 bases). The CDR3 has 13 residues. With 4 bases removed from V and 2 bases from J, the gap between germline ends came to 8 bases. Germline V CDR1 and CDR2: KGHSH, LQKENI. CDR3 loop: CASSRQGNTEAFF. The DNA for the CDR3 is TGTGCCAGCTCACGTCAGGGTAACACTGAAGCTTTCTTT. Based on the CDR3 plus reference TRBV18 and TRBJ1-1, the full variable domain is NAGVMQNPRHLVRRRGQEARLRCSPMKGHSHVYWYRQLPEEGLKFMVYLQKENIIDESGMPKERFSAEFPKEGPSILRIQQVVRGDSAAYFCASSRQGNTEAFFGQGTRLTVV.

The CDR3 region is CSVAGRGRTNYGYTF. As DNA, the CDR3 is TGCAGCGTTGCGGGTAGGGGCAGAACTAACTATGGCTACACCTTC. The rearrangement links TRBV29-1 to TRBJ1-2; possible D gene TRBD1, 5 bases. CDR3 length: 15 amino acids. From germline, CDR1 is SQVTM and CDR2 ANQGSEA. Trimming cost V 4 bases and J 0 bases, with 15 bases left between them.

V gene TRBV19 combines with J gene TRBJ1-2; D gene ambiguous. Trimming stripped 1 base from V and 5 bases from J, with 8 bases between. This CDR3 has 13 amino acids. From germline, CDR1 is LNHDA and CDR2 SQIVND (reference sequence). The CDR3 reads CASSIGLRYGYTF. The DNA of the CDR3 is TGTGCCAGTAGTATAGGGTTGAGGTATGGCTACACCTTC.

This chain joins TRBV30 and TRBJ2-3, with D tentatively TRBD2 (6 bases). Germline assignment: CDR1 GTSNPN and CDR2 SVGIG (reference sequence). Trimming cost V 3 bases and J 3 bases, with 16 bases left between them. The CDR3 extends over 15 amino acids. CDR3 loop: CAWRGRLGHTDTQYF. In DNA, the CDR3 is TGTGCCTGGAGGGGGCGACTAGGCCATACAGATACGCAGTATTTT.

The chain employs TRBV11-2 and TRBJ2-7; TRBD2 matches at 10 bases. Germline values: CDR1 SGHAT, CDR2 FQNNGV. The CDR3 sequence is 16 residues long. V dropped 4 bases and J dropped 1; count of bases not matched to a gene: 7. CDR3 coding DNA: TGTGCCAGCAGCTCGACCGGGACTAGCGAATCCTACGAGCAGTACTTC. Its protein is CASSSTGTSESYEQYF.

This chain connects TRBV6-6 to TRBJ2-7; D possibly corresponds to TRBD1 (6 bases). The CDR3 is 15 amino acids. Germline V gives CDR1 MNHNY, CDR2 SVGAGI (reference sequence). With 6 bases removed from V and 0 bases from J, the gap between germline ends came to 15 bases. Here the CDR3 DNA reads TGTGCCAGCAGCTATAGCGAACAGGGCTCCTACGAGCAGTACTTC. Residues: CASSYSEQGSYEQYF.

This chain connects TRBV15 to TRBJ2-3; weak D call: TRBD1 (5 bases). The germline CDR1 and CDR2 sequences are LNHNV and YYDKDF (reference sequence). The length of the CDR3 is 14 residues. V was trimmed by 6 bases and J by 2 bases, leaving 12 bases between them. CDR3 sequence reads: CATSKGWDTDTQYF. DNA for the CDR3: TGTGCCACCAGTAAGGGGTGGGACACAGATACGCAGTATTTT.

V usage is TRBV30 and J usage is TRBJ1-1; D perhaps matches TRBD1 (5 bases). CDR1 is GTSNPN, CDR2 SVGIG, per germline (reference sequence). Trimming removed 7 bases at V and 5 bases at J, with 17 bases between. The CDR3 covers 13 residues. CDR3 sequence reads: CASNFRGKTEAFF. The CDR3 DNA reads as TGTGCCTCCAACTTTAGGGGTAAGACTGAAGCTTTCTTT.

The DNA of the CDR3 is TGTGCCAGCAGCCCGACAGGGGAGGGCCTTGGCTACACCTTC. Protein: CASSPTGEGLGYTF. The rearrangement links TRBV5-4 to TRBJ1-2; 8 bases agree with TRBD1. The trim removed 4 bases at V and 7 bases at J, leaving 9 bases unmatched. The CDR3 is 14 residues long. Germline-derived CDR1 and CDR2 are SGHNT and YYREEE (reference sequence).

The genes are TRBV27 and TRBJ1-1, with D hard to call. V lost 3 bases and J lost 3, with 8 bases in between. The V gene's germline CDR1 is MNHEY and CDR2 SMNVEV (reference sequence). This CDR3 region has 13 residues. DNA for the CDR3: TGTGCCAGCAGTTTTGATGCAGACACTGAAGCTTTCTTT. This encodes CASSFDADTEAFF.

This clone was recorded only once. V usage is TRBV6-6 and J usage is TRBJ1-5; no reliable D call. Trimming stripped 5 bases from V and 4 bases from J, with 15 bases between. Germline V gene data show CDR1 as MNHNY and CDR2 as SVGAGI (reference sequence). There are 15 residues in the CDR3. In nucleotides, the CDR3 is TGTGCCAGCAGTCTCCTTACCGAGGGAAATCAGCCCCAGCATTTT. This encodes CASSLLTEGNQPQHF.

This chain uses TRBV28 with TRBJ1-2, with 10 bases matching TRBD1. Germline V gene sequence: CDR1 MDHEN, CDR2 SYDVKM. V trimming: 3 bases; J trimming: 6 bases; junction bases outside the gene matches: 7. This CDR3 is 15 amino acids long. CDR3: CASSFASGTGDGYTF. The CDR3 nucleotides read TGTGCCAGCAGTTTTGCCTCCGGGACAGGGGATGGCTACACCTTC.

V and J are TRBV6-1 and TRBJ2-7; D might be TRBD1 (5 bases). The germline V gene encodes CDR1 MNHNS and CDR2 SASEGT. The CDR3 is 15 residues long. V was cut by 1 base and J by 3 bases, with 13 bases left in between. DNA of the CDR3: TGTGCCAGCAGTGAAGAGGACACCGATTACTACGAGCAGTACTTC. As protein: CASSEEDTDYYEQYF.

The chain carries TRBV7-9 and TRBJ2-2, with D unresolved. CDR1 SEHNR and CDR2 FQNEAQ come from the germline V gene (reference sequence). This CDR3 spans 11 amino acids. V was cut by 5 bases and J by 6 bases, with 4 bases left in between. The CDR3 DNA reads as TGTGCCAGCAGCCCCTCCGGGGAGCTGTTTTTT. As protein: CASSPSGELFF.

A single count supports this clone. The chain is built from TRBV19 and TRBJ1-4, with a weak D call TRBD1 (6 bases). V was shortened by 5 bases and J by 4 bases, with 11 bases between the two germline ends. This CDR3 region has 14 residues. In germline, CDR1 is LNHDA, CDR2 SQIVND (reference sequence). CDR3 bases: TGTGCCAGTAGTCGGACAGAGGTTAATGAAAAACTGTTTTTT. Encoded protein: CASSRTEVNEKLFF.

This clone was detected once. J is TRBJ2-7 and V is TRBV19; 11 bases agree with TRBD2. Unmatched junction bases numbered 11, after V lost 1 base and J lost 0 bases. From germline, CDR1 is LNHDA and CDR2 SQIVND (reference sequence). The CDR3 covers 19 residues. CDR3 bases: TGTGCCAGTAGTATAGGGTGGACTAGCGGGCCCTACCCCTCCTACGAGCAGTACTTC. Its protein is CASSIGWTSGPYPSYEQYF.